This T cell receptor (beta chain) comes out of a study of blood T cell repertoires in COVID-19. Study details: The samples span acute and convalescent COVID-19 from the United States, Italy and Spain.

Repertoires were generated with immunoSEQ multiplex PCR, while TCRdb's copy carries only in-frame clones and drops some. The sample lists some 74,000 clones; approximately 88% were seen once. The CDR3 length is 16 residues. CDR1 MGHRA and CDR2 YSYEKL come from the germline V gene. The V end lost 0 bases, the J end lost 0 bases, and 9 bases lay between the germline ends. The chain couples TRBV4-1 to TRBJ1-5; D call uncertain. The receptor's source is a man in his fifties or sixties with acute or convalescent COVID-19. What was sequenced was peripheral blood. CDR3 bases: TGCGCCAGCAGCCAAGAAGGAGGATATAGCAATCAGCCCCAGCATTTT. Its protein product is CASSQEGGYSNQPQHF.